The source of this T cell receptor (beta chain) is a study of OX40 agonist ivuxolimab in advanced cancers. On the study more broadly: A male proportion of about 84% was recorded, with mean age approximately 57 years and range roughly 23 to 79.

Clones were sequenced by immunoSEQ multiplex PCR, and TCRdb holds only the in-frame ones, with some missing. The data contain 70,000 to 95,000 clones, 80% to 90% of them singletons. The germline V gene encodes CDR1 SQVTM and CDR2 ANQGSEA. The CDR3 runs to 13 residues. Deletions cut 1 base from V and 10 bases from J, with 13 bases between. This clone was seen once. As yet, its antigen is unknown. Study-wide findings and caveats: With doses of 0.1 to 3.0 mg/kg, CD4+ and CD8+ blood T cells had undergone clonal expansion by week 6.

The origin of this receptor is an adult with an advanced solid tumor such as melanoma, head and neck, liver or kidney cancer. The sequences come from CD4+ or CD8+ T cells sorted from blood, collected in a trial of the OX40 agonist ivuxolimab. This sequence joins TRBV29-1 and TRBJ1-4; no definite D call. CDR3 sequence reads: CSVEVGTTSKLFF. In DNA, the CDR3 is TGCAGCGTTGAAGTCGGTACAACGTCAAAACTGTTTTTT.